These 16 T cell receptor beta chains share one sample of origin, sequenced in a study of vaccination and CD4 T cells after COVID-19. Their antigens are not known. The assay that was used to sequence DNA from cultured CD4+ T cells was the Oncomine TCR Beta short-read assay. TCRdb recomputed calls from the PCR reads with MiXCR, one row per CDR3 protein. The sample carries about 25,000 distinct CDR3 sequences, 49% recorded once. Treatment given: approximately 10-day PBMC culture with coronavirus spike peptide pools or control peptides (ViraFEST assay). Source material: CD4+ T cells from blood, cultured in vitro. Source of these receptors: a human donor who had recovered from COVID-19.

The rearrangement joins TRBV28 to TRBJ1-2, with D maybe TRBD1 (5 bases). The CDR3 runs to 17 residues. With 7 bases removed from V and 4 bases from J, the gap between germline ends came to 25 bases. Germline V gives CDR1 MDHEN, CDR2 SYDVKM. The CDR3 spells CASTTPKGRAVVYGYTF. CDR3 DNA: TGTGCCAGCACCACTCCCAAGGGACGGGCGGTGGTCTATGGCTACACCTTC.

A few counts support this clonotype. V gene TRBV7-8 combines with J gene TRBJ2-5, with D perhaps TRBD1 (6 bases). V shed 5 bases and J shed 5 bases, with 21 bases lying between them. Germline values: CDR1 SGHVS, CDR2 FQNEAQ. The CDR3 length is 16 residues. The CDR3 nucleotides are TGTGCCAGCAGCCTCCTCTGGGACACGACTTGGGAGACCCAGTACTTC. It encodes CASSLLWDTTWETQYF.

The chain joins TRBV6-5 to TRBJ2-1, with TRBD2 matching 7 bases. Losses at the gene ends were 0 bases for V and 9 bases for J; bases not matched to a gene: 14. This CDR3 is 17 amino acids long. From germline, CDR1 is MNHEY and CDR2 SVGAGI. The DNA of the CDR3 is TGTGCCAGCAGTTACTCGAGTGGGAGGGCCCTCGGGGCTGAGCAGTTCTTC. Translating it yields CASSYSSGRALGAEQFF.

In its sample, this clonotype was seen once. The chain combines TRBV6-1 with TRBJ1-2, with D possibly TRBD1 on 5 matching bases. Trimming took off 7 bases at V and 13 bases at J, with 19 bases between the two ends. The CDR3 is 12 amino acids. Germline lookup yields CDR1 MNHNS and CDR2 SASEGT. CDR3 DNA sequence: TGTGCCAGCACGGACCACCCGACTGACAGCACCTTC. The encoded protein is CASTDHPTDSTF.

The chain recombines TRBV5-1 with TRBJ2-5; D gene uncertain. Per the germline V gene, CDR1 is SGHRS and CDR2 is YFSETQ. The V end was cut by 4 bases, the J end by 3 bases, with 7 bases between. This CDR3 spans 12 amino acids. CDR3 amino acids: CASSIDKETQYF. CDR3 DNA: TGCGCCAGCAGCATAGACAAAGAGACCCAGTACTTC.

This chain joins TRBV27 and TRBJ1-1; weak D call: TRBD1 (5 bases). The germline gives CDR1 MNHEY, CDR2 SMNVEV (reference sequence). This CDR3 has 14 amino acids. V shed 6 bases and J shed 4 bases, with 15 bases lying between them. The CDR3 protein is CASRLTGRVTEAFF. CDR3 in DNA: TGTGCCAGCAGACTAACAGGTCGGGTCACTGAAGCTTTCTTT.

V and J are TRBV9 and TRBJ2-5; 12 nucleotides line up with TRBD1. CDR3 length: 16 amino acids. Germline CDR1 SGDLS, CDR2 YYNGEE. The trim removed 3 bases at V and 5 bases at J, leaving 8 bases unmatched. The CDR3 here is CASSAEGTGGRETQYF. DNA of the CDR3: TGTGCCAGCAGCGCCGAGGGGACAGGGGGCAGGGAGACCCAGTACTTC. Full variable domain (missing parts from reference TRBV9 and TRBJ2-5): DSGVTQTPKHLITATGQRVTLRCSPRSGDLSVYWYQQSLDQGLQFLIQYYNGEERAKGNILERFSAQQFPDLHSELNLSSLELGDSALYFCASSAEGTGGRETQYFGPGTRLLVL.

This clonotype occurred once. The V call is TRBV12-3 or TRBV12-4, the J call TRBJ2-1; 9 positions match TRBD2. V was pared by 5 bases and J by 7 bases, with 9 bases of the junction left unmatched. CDR3 length: 15 residues. The CDR3, as DNA: TGTGCCAGCAGTGAGCGCGGGGGGGTTCGGAATGAGCAGTTCTTC. Translating gives CASSERGGVRNEQFF.

This chain's CDR3 is CASSLRTYEQYF. The CDR3 DNA follows: TGTGCCAGCAGTTTAAGGACCTACGAGCAGTACTTC. The J gene is TRBJ2-7, the V gene TRBV28; D is unresolved. The CDR3 runs 12 residues. Germline loops: CDR1 MDHEN, CDR2 SYDVKM. Trimming shortened V by 2 bases and J by 2 bases, and 4 bases separated the two germline ends. The variable domain in full, completed from reference TRBV28 and TRBJ2-7, reads DVKVTQSSRYLVKRTGEKVFLECVQDMDHENMFWYRQDPGLGLRLIYFSYDVKMKEKGDIPEGYSVSREKKERFSLILESASTNQTSMYLCASSLRTYEQYFGPGTRLTVT.

This clonotype occurred a few times. The rearrangement uses TRBV19 and TRBJ2-5, with 9 bases that match TRBD1. The CDR3 sequence is 15 residues long. The germline V gene encodes CDR1 LNHDA and CDR2 SQIVND (reference sequence). After removal of 3 bases from V and 2 bases from J, the junction contained 4 bases not matched to a gene. This chain's CDR3 is CASSIGTGRQETQYF. Written as DNA, the CDR3 is TGTGCCAGTAGTATCGGGACAGGGAGACAAGAGACCCAGTACTTC.

This clonotype was recorded a few times. The chain couples TRBV6-2 or TRBV6-3 to TRBJ2-7; 13 positions agree with TRBD2. The CDR3 has 16 amino acids. Germline trimming cut 6 bases from V and 3 bases from J; bases unmatched to any gene: 8. Germline values: CDR1 MNHEY, CDR2 SVGEGT. CDR3 DNA sequence: TGTGCCAGCAGCCGCTTAGGGACTAGCGGGATCTACGAGCAGTACTTC. It translates to CASSRLGTSGIYEQYF.

This clonotype was counted only a few times. The chain carries TRBV19 and TRBJ2-1, with no clear D. The germline V gene has CDR1 LNHDA and CDR2 SQIVND (reference sequence). The CDR3 consists of 9 residues. The CDR3 coding sequence is TGTGTATCCTACAATGAGCAGTTCTTC. This translates into CVSYNEQFF.

In its sample, this clonotype was seen a few times. The rearrangement joins TRBV28 to TRBJ1-2; no clear D. CDR3 length: 12 residues. The V and J ends lost 5 bases and 4 bases respectively, with 8 bases between them. From germline, CDR1 is MDHEN and CDR2 SYDVKM. The CDR3 sequence: CASSLLSYGYTF. CDR3 DNA: TGTGCCAGCAGTCTTTTGAGCTATGGCTACACCTTC.

The genes are TRBV28 and TRBJ2-1; D is tentatively TRBD1 or TRBD2 (5 bases each). The CDR3 is 14 amino acids. Deletions cut 3 bases from V and 4 bases from J, with 10 bases between. From germline, CDR1 is MDHEN and CDR2 SYDVKM. DNA of the CDR3: TGTGCCAGCAGTTTGAGGGGAGAGTACAATGAGCAGTTCTTC. As protein: CASSLRGEYNEQFF.

This CDR3 is CASSLRPATNEKLFF. DNA of the CDR3: TGTGCCAGCAGCCTACGACCTGCAACTAATGAAAAACTGTTTTTT. The chain links TRBV7-6 to TRBJ1-4; D is uncertain. V lost 5 bases and J 0 bases, leaving 10 bases between the germline ends. Germline CDR1 reads SGHVS; CDR2 reads FNYEAQ. This CDR3 region has 15 residues.

CDR3 residues: CASSLMGLATNTGELFF. DNA of the CDR3: TGTGCCAGCAGTTTGATGGGACTAGCGACGAACACCGGGGAGCTGTTTTTT. This sequence joins TRBV28 and TRBJ2-2; 10 bases fit TRBD2. This CDR3 is 17 amino acids long. Germline V lookup: CDR1 MDHEN, CDR2 SYDVKM. Trimming cost V 3 bases and J 0 bases; bases outside gene matches: 4. The entire variable domain, with the rest obtained from reference TRBV28 and TRBJ2-2, is as follows: DVKVTQSSRYLVKRTGEKVFLECVQDMDHENMFWYRQDPGLGLRLIYFSYDVKMKEKGDIPEGYSVSREKKERFSLILESASTNQTSMYLCASSLMGLATNTGELFFGEGSRLTVL.